The rows below give T cell receptor beta chains drawn from one sample of a study of vaccination and CD4 T cells after COVID-19. Their specific antigens are unknown. TCRdb called the PCR reads again in MiXCR, with one record for every CDR3 protein. This repertoire shows 13,000 or so distinct CDR3 sequences, about 30% found once; its top ten account for approximately 8%. Sequenced: CD4+ T cells from blood, cultured in vitro. The receptors here all came from a human donor who had recovered from COVID-19. CDR3s include the opening cysteine and the closing phenylalanine or tryptophan. D genes are given only for firm matches. The listing skips clone size in some rows; elsewhere it reads once, few, many or a size class.

>TRBJ1-1|TRBV20-1|-|-
CSATGMNTEAFF
TGCAGTGCTACCGGCATGAACACTGAAGCTTTCTTT
>TRBJ2-7|TRBV12-3/TRBV12-4|-|-
CASNLGQLSPEQYF
TGTGCCAGCAATTTAGGGCAATTGTCCCCTGAGCAGTACTTC
>TRBJ1-2|TRBV7-2|-|medium-sized
CASSLGTVSANYGYTF
TGTGCCAGCAGCTTAGGGACGGTATCAGCTAACTATGGCTACACCTTC
>TRBJ1-1|TRBV4-2|-|-
CASAAGLMNTEAFF
TGTGCCAGTGCCGCAGGCCTAATGAACACTGAAGCTTTCTTT
>TRBJ1-5|TRBV12-3/TRBV12-4|-|few
CASSFERQPQHF
TGTGCCAGCAGTTTTGAGCGTCAGCCCCAGCATTTT
>TRBJ1-1|TRBV6-1|-|few
CASSRSGSTEAFF
TGTGCCAGCAGCCGTTCAGGGAGCACTGAAGCTTTCTTT
>TRBJ2-3|TRBV20-1|TRBD2|-
CSARDLERGTDTQYF
TGCAGTGCTAGAGATCTGGAGCGGGGTACAGATACGCAGTATTTT
>TRBJ1-1|TRBV11-3|-|-
CASSLTGSERNTEAFF
TGTGCCAGCAGCTTAACAGGGAGTGAGAGGAACACTGAAGCTTTCTTT
>TRBJ2-7|TRBV5-1|TRBD1|-
CASSQGTGAYEQYF
TGCGCCAGCAGCCAGGGGACAGGGGCCTACGAGCAGTACTTC
>TRBJ1-1|TRBV11-2|-|-
CASSLEVRTEAFF
TGTGCCAGCAGCTTGGAGGTCCGGACTGAAGCTTTCTTT
>TRBJ1-5|TRBV19|-|once
CASSEGLSNQPRHF
TGTGCCAGTAGTGAGGGGTTAAGTAATCAGCCCCGGCATTTT
>TRBJ2-1|TRBV27|TRBD2|-
CASSIPGLAGTVPVEQFF
TGTGCCAGCAGCATTCCGGGACTAGCGGGGACCGTCCCAGTTGAGCAGTTCTTC
>TRBJ1-3|TRBV18|-|-
CASSPGQPTSGNTIYF
TGTGCCAGCTCGCCCGGACAGCCGACCTCTGGAAACACCATATATTTT
>TRBJ2-7|TRBV7-2|TRBD1|-
CASSWGQGGGYEQYF
TGTGCCAGCAGCTGGGGACAGGGAGGGGGGTACGAGCAGTACTTC